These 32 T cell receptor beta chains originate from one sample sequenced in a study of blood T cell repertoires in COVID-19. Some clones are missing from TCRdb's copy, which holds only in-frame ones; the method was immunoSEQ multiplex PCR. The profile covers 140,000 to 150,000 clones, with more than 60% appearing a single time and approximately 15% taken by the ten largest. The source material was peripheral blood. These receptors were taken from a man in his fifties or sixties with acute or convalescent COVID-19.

CDR3 amino acids: CASSRGTNEKLFF. For the CDR3, the DNA is TGCGCCAGCTCTAGGGGGACTAATGAAAAACTGTTTTTT. The genes are TRBV5-1 and TRBJ1-4; TRBD1 is a possible D gene (6 bases). Trimming shortened V by 7 bases and J by 2 bases, and 9 bases separated the two germline ends. The CDR3 loop spans 13 amino acids. Looked up from germline, CDR1 is SGHRS and CDR2 is YFSETQ.

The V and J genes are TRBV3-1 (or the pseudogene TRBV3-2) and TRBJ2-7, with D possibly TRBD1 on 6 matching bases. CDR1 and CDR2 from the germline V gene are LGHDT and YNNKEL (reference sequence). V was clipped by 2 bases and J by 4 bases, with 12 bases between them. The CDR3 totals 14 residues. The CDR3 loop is CASSQSGTPYEQYF. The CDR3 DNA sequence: TGTGCCAGCAGCCAATCCGGGACACCGTACGAGCAGTACTTC.

DNA of the CDR3: TGTGCCAGCAGCTTAGCGTTGGCAGGGATAAATGAAAAACTGTTTTTT. Protein: CASSLALAGINEKLFF. The genes are TRBV7-9 and TRBJ1-4; D perhaps matches TRBD1 (5 bases). CDR1 and CDR2 from the germline V gene are SEHNR and FQNEAQ (reference sequence). The CDR3 is made up of 16 amino acids. V dropped 0 bases and J dropped 5 bases, with 13 bases sitting between them.

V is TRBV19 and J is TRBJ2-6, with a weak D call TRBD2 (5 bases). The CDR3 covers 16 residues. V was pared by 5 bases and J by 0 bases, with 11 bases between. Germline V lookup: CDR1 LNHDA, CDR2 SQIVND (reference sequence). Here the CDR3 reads CASSGWRISGANVLTF. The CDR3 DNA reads TGTGCCAGTAGTGGGTGGAGGATCTCTGGGGCCAACGTCCTGACTTTC.

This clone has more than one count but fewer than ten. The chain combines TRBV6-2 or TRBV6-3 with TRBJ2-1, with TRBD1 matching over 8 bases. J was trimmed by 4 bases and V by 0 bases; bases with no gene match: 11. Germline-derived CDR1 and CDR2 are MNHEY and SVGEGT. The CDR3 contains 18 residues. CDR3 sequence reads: CASSYSTLTGTGYNEQFF. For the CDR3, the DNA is TGTGCCAGCAGTTACTCGACTTTAACCGGGACAGGATACAATGAGCAGTTCTTC.

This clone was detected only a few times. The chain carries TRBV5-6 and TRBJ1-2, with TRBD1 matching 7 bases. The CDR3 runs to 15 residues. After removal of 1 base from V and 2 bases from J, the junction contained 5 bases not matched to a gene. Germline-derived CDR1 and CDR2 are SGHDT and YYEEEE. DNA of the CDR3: TGTGCCAGCAGCTTGATGACAGGGAGAAACTATGGCTACACCTTC. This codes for CASSLMTGRNYGYTF.

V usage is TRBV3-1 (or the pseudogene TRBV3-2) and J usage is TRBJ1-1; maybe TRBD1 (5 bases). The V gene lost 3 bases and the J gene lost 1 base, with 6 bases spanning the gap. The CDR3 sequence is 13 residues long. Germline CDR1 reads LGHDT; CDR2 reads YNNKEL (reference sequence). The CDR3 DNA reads TGTGCCAGCAGCCACGACAGGAACACTGAAGCTTTCTTT. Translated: CASSHDRNTEAFF.

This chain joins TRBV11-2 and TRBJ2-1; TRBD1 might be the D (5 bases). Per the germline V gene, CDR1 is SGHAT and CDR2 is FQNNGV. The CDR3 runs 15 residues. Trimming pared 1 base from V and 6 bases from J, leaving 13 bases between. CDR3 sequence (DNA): TGTGCCAGCAGCTTAGCTGTCAGGGTAACCAATGAGCAGTTCTTC. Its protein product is CASSLAVRVTNEQFF.

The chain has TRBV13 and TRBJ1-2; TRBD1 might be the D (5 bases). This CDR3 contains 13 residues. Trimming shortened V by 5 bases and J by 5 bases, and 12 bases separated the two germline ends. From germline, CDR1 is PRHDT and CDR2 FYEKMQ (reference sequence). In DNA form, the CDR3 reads TGTGCCAGCAGCCCGACAGTGCCTTATGGCTACACCTTC. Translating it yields CASSPTVPYGYTF.

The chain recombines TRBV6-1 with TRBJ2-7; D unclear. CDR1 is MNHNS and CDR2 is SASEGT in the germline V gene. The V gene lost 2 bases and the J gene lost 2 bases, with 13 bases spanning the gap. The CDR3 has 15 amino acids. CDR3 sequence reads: CASSEIVTSAYEQYF. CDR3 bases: TGTGCCAGCAGTGAAATTGTGACATCTGCCTACGAGCAGTACTTC.

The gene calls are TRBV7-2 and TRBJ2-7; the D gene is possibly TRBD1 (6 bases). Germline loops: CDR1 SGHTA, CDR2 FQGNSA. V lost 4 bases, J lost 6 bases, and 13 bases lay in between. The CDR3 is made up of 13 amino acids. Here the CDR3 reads CASSSLQGSEQYV. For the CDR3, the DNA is TGTGCCAGCAGCTCATTACAGGGCTCCGAGCAGTACGTC.

CDR3 bases: TGTGCCTGGACGAAACGGCGGTATGGCTACACCTTC. It specifies CAWTKRRYGYTF. V gene TRBV30 combines with J gene TRBJ1-2; D is ambiguous. Trimming removed 4 bases at V and 5 bases at J, with 11 bases between. From germline, CDR1 is GTSNPN and CDR2 SVGIG (reference sequence). The CDR3 loop spans 12 amino acids.

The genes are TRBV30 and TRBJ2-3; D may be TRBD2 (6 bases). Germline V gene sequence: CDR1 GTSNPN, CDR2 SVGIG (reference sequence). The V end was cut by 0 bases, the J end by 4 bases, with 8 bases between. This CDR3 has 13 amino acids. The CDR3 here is CAWSVRGADTQYF. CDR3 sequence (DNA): TGTGCCTGGAGTGTACGCGGGGCAGATACGCAGTATTTT.

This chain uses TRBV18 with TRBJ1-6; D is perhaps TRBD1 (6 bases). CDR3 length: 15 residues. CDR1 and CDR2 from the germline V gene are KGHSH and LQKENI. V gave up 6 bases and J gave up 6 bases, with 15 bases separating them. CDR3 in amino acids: CASSPLDSFNSPLHF. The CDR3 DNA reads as TGTGCCAGCTCCCCCTTGGACAGCTTTAATTCACCCCTCCACTTT. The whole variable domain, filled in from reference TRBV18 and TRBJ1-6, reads NAGVMQNPRHLVRRRGQEARLRCSPMKGHSHVYWYRQLPEEGLKFMVYLQKENIIDESGMPKERFSAEFPKEGPSILRIQQVVRGDSAAYFCASSPLDSFNSPLHFGNGTRLTVT.

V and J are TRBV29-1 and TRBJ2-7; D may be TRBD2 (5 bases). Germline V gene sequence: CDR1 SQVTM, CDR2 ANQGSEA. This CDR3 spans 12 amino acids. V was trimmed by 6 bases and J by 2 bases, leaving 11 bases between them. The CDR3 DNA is TGCAGCGTCAACACGGGAACCTACGAGCAGTACTTC. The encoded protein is CSVNTGTYEQYF.

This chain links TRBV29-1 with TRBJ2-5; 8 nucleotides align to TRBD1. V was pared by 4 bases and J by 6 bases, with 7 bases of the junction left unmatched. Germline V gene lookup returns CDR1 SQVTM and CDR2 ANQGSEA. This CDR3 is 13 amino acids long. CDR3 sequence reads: CSVGTGMGKTQYF. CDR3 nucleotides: TGCAGCGTTGGGACAGGGATGGGAAAGACCCAGTACTTC.

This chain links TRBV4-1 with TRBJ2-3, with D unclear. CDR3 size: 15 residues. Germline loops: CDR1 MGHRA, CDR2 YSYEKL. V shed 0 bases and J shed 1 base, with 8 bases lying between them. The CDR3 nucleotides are TGCGCCAGCAGCCAAGATTCCAGCGGCACAGATACGCAGTATTTT. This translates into CASSQDSSGTDTQYF.

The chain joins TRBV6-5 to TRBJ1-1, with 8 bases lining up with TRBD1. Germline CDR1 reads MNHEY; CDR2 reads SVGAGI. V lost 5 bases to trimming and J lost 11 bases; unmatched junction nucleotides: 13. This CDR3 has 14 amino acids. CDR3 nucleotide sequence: TGTGCCAGCAGTCCCTCCAGGACAGGGAGGAATGCTTTCTTT. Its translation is CASSPSRTGRNAFF.

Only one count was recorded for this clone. CDR3 nucleotides: TGTGCCAGCAGCCGACGGACAGGGGTAAATGCTGAAGCTTTCTTT. Translation gives CASSRRTGVNAEAFF. The rearrangement joins TRBV5-6 to TRBJ1-1, with 9 bases that match TRBD1. Germline V gene data show CDR1 as SGHDT and CDR2 as YYEEEE. The junction had 10 bases not matched to a gene; V was cut back by 4 bases and J by 6 bases. The CDR3 sequence is 15 residues long.

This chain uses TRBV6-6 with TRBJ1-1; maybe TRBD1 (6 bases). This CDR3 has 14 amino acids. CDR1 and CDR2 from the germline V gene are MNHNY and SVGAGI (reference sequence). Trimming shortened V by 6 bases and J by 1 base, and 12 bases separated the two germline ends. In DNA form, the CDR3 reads TGTGCCAGCAGACGTGGACAGCGGAACACTGAAGCTTTCTTT. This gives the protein CASRRGQRNTEAFF.

CDR3 region: CASSYDRREAFF. Here the CDR3 DNA reads TGTGCCAGCAGTTACGACAGGAGAGAAGCTTTCTTT. This chain uses TRBV12-3 or TRBV12-4 with TRBJ1-1, with D possibly TRBD1 on 6 matching bases. The CDR3 runs 12 residues. Trimming stripped 4 bases from V and 8 bases from J, with 11 bases between.

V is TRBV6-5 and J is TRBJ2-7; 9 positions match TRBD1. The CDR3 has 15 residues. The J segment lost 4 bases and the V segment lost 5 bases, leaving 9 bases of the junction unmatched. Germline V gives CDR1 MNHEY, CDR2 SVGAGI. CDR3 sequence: CASSRSDRGGYEQYF. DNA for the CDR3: TGTGCCAGCAGTAGAAGTGACAGGGGGGGGTACGAGCAGTACTTC.

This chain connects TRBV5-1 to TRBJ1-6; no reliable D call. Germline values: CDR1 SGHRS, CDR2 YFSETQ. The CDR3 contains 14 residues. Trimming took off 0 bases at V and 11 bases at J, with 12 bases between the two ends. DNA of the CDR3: TGCGCCAGCAGCTTGGATATGTTCGCGACACCCCTCCACTTT. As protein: CASSLDMFATPLHF.

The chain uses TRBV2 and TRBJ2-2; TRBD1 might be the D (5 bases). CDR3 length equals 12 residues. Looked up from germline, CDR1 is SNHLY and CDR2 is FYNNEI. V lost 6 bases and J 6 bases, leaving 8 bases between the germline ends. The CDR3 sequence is CASSQGPGELFF. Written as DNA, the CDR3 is TGTGCCAGCAGCCAGGGCCCCGGGGAGCTGTTTTTT.

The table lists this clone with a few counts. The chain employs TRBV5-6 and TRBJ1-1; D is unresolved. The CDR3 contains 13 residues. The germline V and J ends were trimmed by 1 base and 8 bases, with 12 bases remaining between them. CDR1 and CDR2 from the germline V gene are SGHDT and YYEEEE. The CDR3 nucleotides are TGTGCCAGCAGCTTGTCCTGGGCCCCCGAAGCTTTCTTT. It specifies CASSLSWAPEAFF.

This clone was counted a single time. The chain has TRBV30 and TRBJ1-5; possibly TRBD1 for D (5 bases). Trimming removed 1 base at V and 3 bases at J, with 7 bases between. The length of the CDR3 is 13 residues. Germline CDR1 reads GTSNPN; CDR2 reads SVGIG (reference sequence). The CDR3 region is CAWSAGYNQPQHF. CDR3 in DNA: TGTGCCTGGAGTGCAGGGTACAATCAGCCCCAGCATTTT. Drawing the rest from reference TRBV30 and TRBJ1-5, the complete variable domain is SQTIHQWPATLVQPVGSPLSLECTVEGTSNPNLYWYRQAAGRGLQLLFYSVGIGQISSEVPQNLSASRPQDRQFILSSKKLLLSDSGFYLCAWSAGYNQPQHFGDGTRLSIL.

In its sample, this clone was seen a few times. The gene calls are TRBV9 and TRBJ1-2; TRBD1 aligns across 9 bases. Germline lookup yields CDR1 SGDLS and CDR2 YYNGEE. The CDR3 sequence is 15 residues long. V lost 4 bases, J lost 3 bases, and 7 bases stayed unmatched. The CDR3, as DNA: TGTGCCAGCAGCACGATGGACAGGGGCGACTATGGCTACACCTTC. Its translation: CASSTMDRGDYGYTF.

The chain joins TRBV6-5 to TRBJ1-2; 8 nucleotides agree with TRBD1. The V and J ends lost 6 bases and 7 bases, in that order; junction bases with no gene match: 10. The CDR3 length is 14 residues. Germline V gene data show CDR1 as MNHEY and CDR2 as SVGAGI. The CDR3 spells CASSDGTGYRGYTF. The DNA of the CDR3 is TGTGCCAGCAGCGACGGGACAGGTTATCGTGGCTACACCTTC.

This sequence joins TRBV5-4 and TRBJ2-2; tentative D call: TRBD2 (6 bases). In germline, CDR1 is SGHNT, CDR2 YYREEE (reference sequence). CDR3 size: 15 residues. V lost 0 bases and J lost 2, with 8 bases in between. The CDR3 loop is CASSLGGLNTGELFF. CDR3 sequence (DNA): TGTGCCAGCAGCTTGGGAGGACTAAACACCGGGGAGCTGTTTTTT. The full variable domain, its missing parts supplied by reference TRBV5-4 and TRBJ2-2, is ETGVTQSPTHLIKTRGQQVTLRCSSQSGHNTVSWYQQALGQGPQFIFQYYREEENGRGNFPPRFSGLQFPNYSSELNVNALELDDSALYLCASSLGGLNTGELFFGEGSRLTVL.

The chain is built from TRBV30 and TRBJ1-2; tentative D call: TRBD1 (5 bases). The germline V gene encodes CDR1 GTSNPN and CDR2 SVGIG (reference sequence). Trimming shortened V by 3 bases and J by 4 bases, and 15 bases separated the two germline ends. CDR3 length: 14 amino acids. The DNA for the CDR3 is TGTGCCTGGAGGATCAAGGCAGGGTCCTATGGCTACACCTTC. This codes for CAWRIKAGSYGYTF.

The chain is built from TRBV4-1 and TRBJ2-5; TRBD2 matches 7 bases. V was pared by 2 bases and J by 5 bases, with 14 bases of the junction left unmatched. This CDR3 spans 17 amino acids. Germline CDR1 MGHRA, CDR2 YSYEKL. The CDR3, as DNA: TGCGCCAGCAGCCAATTTTGTGGGAGCGGGGCCCGGGAGACCCAGTACTTC. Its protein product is CASSQFCGSGARETQYF.

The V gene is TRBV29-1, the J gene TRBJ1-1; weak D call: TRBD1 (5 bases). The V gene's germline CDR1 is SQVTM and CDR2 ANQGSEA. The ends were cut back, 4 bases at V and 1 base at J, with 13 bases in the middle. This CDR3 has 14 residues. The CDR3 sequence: CSVVSPGWNTEAFF. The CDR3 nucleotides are TGCAGCGTTGTCTCTCCAGGGTGGAACACTGAAGCTTTCTTT.